One and the same sample provided the 17 T cell receptor beta chains below, sequenced in a study of T cells in Graves' hyperthyroidism and ophthalmopathy. Authors of the study amplified TCR beta CDR3 regions from RNA transcripts. The TCR CDR3 first-round RT-PCR relied on the HTBI primer set. Each CDR3 protein is one row after TCRdb ran MiXCR on the multiplex PCR reads. The repertoire includes around 190,000 distinct CDR3 sequences, roughly a sixth of them detected once, and 53% sits in the top ten. The specimen sequenced was blood. These receptors originate from a woman aged 45-65 years with Graves' hyperthyroidism.

Comment on this clonotype: Possible read error: a much larger clone is one base away. The V and J genes are TRBV20-1 and TRBJ2-7, with TRBD2 identical over 13 bases. Germline V gene lookup returns CDR1 DFQATT and CDR2 SNEGSKA (reference sequence). Trimming cost V 7 bases and J 7 bases; bases outside gene matches: 7. The CDR3 is 13 residues long. This chain's CDR3 is CSGGLAGVGEQYF. The CDR3 nucleotides read TGCAGTGGCGGACTAGCGGGAGTCGGTGAGCAGTACTTC.

This clonotype has a handful of counts. V usage is TRBV12-5 and J usage is TRBJ2-7, with 11 bases fitting TRBD2. V shed 0 bases and J 2 bases; nucleotides not matched to a gene: 9. CDR3 length equals 18 residues. Germline lookup yields CDR1 LGHNT and CDR2 FRNRAP. The CDR3 loop is CASGLVLAGVKVPYEQYF. The DNA for the CDR3 is TGTGCTAGTGGTTTGGTACTAGCGGGAGTTAAAGTTCCCTACGAGCAGTACTTC.

This clonotype came up many times. The chain uses TRBV6-1 and TRBJ1-2, with a tentative D call TRBD1 (5 bases). Germline values: CDR1 MNHNS, CDR2 SASEGT. The CDR3 covers 14 residues. V was shortened by 6 bases and J by 2 bases, with 13 bases between the two germline ends. CDR3 nucleotides: TGTGCCAGCAGGACCGGGACTGGGAACTATGGCTACACCTTC. It is translated as CASRTGTGNYGYTF.

The chain employs TRBV18 and TRBJ1-4; no clear D. V dropped 3 bases and J dropped 8 bases, with 16 bases sitting between them. Germline-derived CDR1 and CDR2 are KGHSH and LQKENI. This CDR3 is built from 15 residues. The CDR3 nucleotides read TGTGCCAGCTCACCCACGGAGCTCCGAGGAGAAAAACTGTTTTTT. Its protein is CASSPTELRGEKLFF.

There are a few counts of this clonotype. The chain combines TRBV7-8 with TRBJ1-3; perhaps TRBD1 as D (5 bases). The CDR3 extends over 19 amino acids. Trimming cost V 5 bases and J 0 bases, with 23 bases left between them. CDR1 is SGHVS and CDR2 is FQNEAQ in the germline V gene. The CDR3 is CASSDIVQSGDYSGNTIYF. For the CDR3, the DNA is TGTGCCAGCAGCGATATAGTCCAGAGCGGGGACTACTCTGGAAACACCATATATTTT. Looking up the rest from reference TRBV7-8 and TRBJ1-3 gives the full variable domain: GAGVSQSPRYKVAKRGQDVALRCDPISGHVSLFWYQQALGQGPEFLTYFQNEAQLDKSGLPSDRFFAERPEGSVSTLKIQRTQQEDSAVYLCASSDIVQSGDYSGNTIYFGEGSWLTVV.

This clonotype was seen many times. V is TRBV20-1 and J is TRBJ2-5, with TRBD2 identical over 14 bases. J gave up 4 bases and V 8 bases, and 9 bases lay outside the gene matches. Germline V gives CDR1 DFQATT, CDR2 SNEGSKA (reference sequence). This CDR3 contains 15 residues. Here the CDR3 reads CSPRAGLAGGETQYF. Here the CDR3 DNA reads TGCAGTCCAAGAGCCGGACTAGCGGGAGGAGAGACCCAGTACTTC.

V is TRBV7-9 and J is TRBJ1-6; perhaps TRBD1 as D (5 bases). V lost 5 bases, J lost 0 bases, and 8 bases lay in between. The V gene's germline CDR1 is SEHNR and CDR2 FQNEAQ (reference sequence). This CDR3 has 15 amino acids. The CDR3 DNA is TGTGCCAGCAGCCCGGGGGGCTCCTATAATTCACCCCTCCACTTT. It codes for CASSPGGSYNSPLHF.

This clonotype was seen repeatedly, ten times or more. The J gene is TRBJ2-1, the V gene TRBV2; 8 bases are shared with TRBD1. V was clipped by 5 bases and J by 4 bases; unmatched bases: 4. The CDR3 has 14 residues. From germline, CDR1 is SNHLY and CDR2 FYNNEI. This CDR3 is CASSSGGDYNEQFF. The CDR3 DNA reads TGTGCCAGCAGTTCAGGGGGCGATTACAATGAGCAGTTCTTC.

The rearrangement uses TRBV12-3 or TRBV12-4 and TRBJ2-3; D perhaps matches TRBD1 (5 bases). V was trimmed by 2 bases and J by 6 bases, leaving 12 bases between them. The CDR3 spans 14 residues. CDR3 protein: CASSLSRVGDTQYF. The CDR3 DNA sequence: TGTGCCAGCAGTTTAAGCAGGGTTGGTGATACGCAGTATTTT.

This clonotype appeared many times. The rearrangement joins TRBV20-1 to TRBJ2-3; D is uncertain. Trimming removed 1 base at V and 0 bases at J, with 11 bases between. The CDR3 is 15 amino acids. CDR1 and CDR2 (germline): DFQATT, SNEGSKA (reference sequence). In DNA, the CDR3 is TGCAGTGCTAGAGGTTGGGGAATAAGCACAGATACGCAGTATTTT. Translating it yields CSARGWGISTDTQYF.

The chain is built from TRBV20-1 and TRBJ2-7, with 8 bases lining up with TRBD1. Germline V gene lookup returns CDR1 DFQATT and CDR2 SNEGSKA (reference sequence). The CDR3 runs 19 residues. The V gene end was trimmed by 5 bases and the J gene end by 3 bases; junction bases not matched to a gene: 24. CDR3: CSARALGTGHTGPFYEQYF. Here the CDR3 DNA reads TGCAGTGCTCGCGCCCTCGGGACAGGCCATACAGGTCCTTTCTACGAGCAGTACTTC.

The chain recombines TRBV13 with TRBJ2-3; maybe TRBD1 (6 bases). The CDR3 has 18 residues. Germline CDR1 PRHDT, CDR2 FYEKMQ (reference sequence). V lost 7 bases to trimming and J lost 0 bases, with 23 bases between them. CDR3 in DNA: TGTGCCAGCACCCCGAACCCGTTCGTCAGGGGTAGCACAGATACGCAGTATTTT. This codes for CASTPNPFVRGSTDTQYF. Full variable domain (missing parts from reference TRBV13 and TRBJ2-3): AAGVIQSPRHLIKEKRETATLKCYPIPRHDTVYWYQQGPGQDPQFLISFYEKMQSDKGSIPDRFSAQQFSDYHSELNMSSLELGDSALYFCASTPNPFVRGSTDTQYFGPGTRLTVL.

This chain links TRBV20-1 with TRBJ2-1; TRBD2 matches 11 bases. Losses at the gene ends were 5 bases for V and 2 bases for J; bases not matched to a gene: 2. This CDR3 comprises 14 residues. Germline lookup yields CDR1 DFQATT and CDR2 SNEGSKA (reference sequence). CDR3 region: CSAETSGTYNEQFF. CDR3 sequence (DNA): TGCAGTGCTGAGACTAGCGGGACCTACAATGAGCAGTTCTTC.

This clonotype was counted between two and nine times. The chain links TRBV20-1 to TRBJ1-3; D gene unclear. Trimming shortened V by 0 bases and J by 6 bases, and 12 bases separated the two germline ends. This CDR3 is 14 amino acids long. Germline V gives CDR1 DFQATT, CDR2 SNEGSKA (reference sequence). The CDR3 loop reads CSAREGIRVNTIYF. Here the CDR3 DNA reads TGCAGTGCTAGAGAGGGGATTCGTGTAAACACCATATATTTT.

At least ten counts were recorded for this clonotype. The rearrangement joins TRBV12-3 or TRBV12-4 to TRBJ1-1, with D hard to call. This CDR3 region has 16 residues. The V gene lost 2 bases and the J gene lost 2 bases, with 15 bases spanning the gap. The DNA for the CDR3 is TGTGCCAGCAGTTTATATCCGCCCGGAACCAACACTGAAGCTTTCTTT. Translated, it gives CASSLYPPGTNTEAFF.

This clonotype was seen at least ten times. This chain uses TRBV27 with TRBJ1-2, with D tentatively TRBD1 (5 bases). Germline V gene lookup returns CDR1 MNHEY and CDR2 SMNVEV (reference sequence). V was trimmed by 7 bases and J by 4 bases, leaving 10 bases between them. CDR3 length: 12 amino acids. The CDR3 DNA sequence: TGTGCCAGCAAAGACAGCGTCTATGGCTACACCTTC. This gives the protein CASKDSVYGYTF.

The chain combines TRBV11-2 with TRBJ2-1; a possible D gene is TRBD1 (5 bases). The germline V gene has CDR1 SGHAT and CDR2 FQNNGV. The CDR3 is 15 amino acids. V lost 8 bases and J lost 0, with 14 bases in between. In DNA form, the CDR3 reads TGTGCCAGCTCAACGGGTACAGGCTCCTACAATGAGCAGTTCTTC. This codes for CASSTGTGSYNEQFF.